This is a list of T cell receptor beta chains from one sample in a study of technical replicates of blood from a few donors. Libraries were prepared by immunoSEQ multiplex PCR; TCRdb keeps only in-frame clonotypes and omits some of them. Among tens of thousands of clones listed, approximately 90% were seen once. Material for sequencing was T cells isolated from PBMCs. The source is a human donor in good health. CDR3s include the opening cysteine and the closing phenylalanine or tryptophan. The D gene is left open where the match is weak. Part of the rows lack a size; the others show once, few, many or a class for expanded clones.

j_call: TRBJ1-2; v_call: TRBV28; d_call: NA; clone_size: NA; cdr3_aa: CASSLYQAYGYTF; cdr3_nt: TGTGCCAGCAGTTTATACCAGGCTTATGGCTACACCTTC
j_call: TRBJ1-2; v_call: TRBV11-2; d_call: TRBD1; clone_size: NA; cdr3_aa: CASSPGQRNNYGYTF; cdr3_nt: TGTGCCAGCAGCCCGGGACAGCGGAATAACTATGGCTACACCTTC
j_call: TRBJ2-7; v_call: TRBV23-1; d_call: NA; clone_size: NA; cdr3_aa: CASNPLAGTPHSYF; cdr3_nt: TGCGCCAGCAACCCTCTGGCCGGGACACCACACAGCTACTTC
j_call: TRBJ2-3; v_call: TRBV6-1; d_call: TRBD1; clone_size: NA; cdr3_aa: CASSEVGQGARDTQYF; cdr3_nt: TGTGCCAGCAGTGAAGTGGGACAGGGGGCTCGAGATACGCAGTATTTT
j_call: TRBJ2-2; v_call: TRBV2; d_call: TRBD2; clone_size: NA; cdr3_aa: CASSDASGRGTGELFF; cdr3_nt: TGTGCCAGCAGTGATGCTAGCGGGAGAGGGACCGGGGAGCTGTTTTTT
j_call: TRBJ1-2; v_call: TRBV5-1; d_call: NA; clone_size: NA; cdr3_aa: CASSITDYGYTF; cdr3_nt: TGCGCCAGCAGCATCACAGATTATGGCTACACCTTC
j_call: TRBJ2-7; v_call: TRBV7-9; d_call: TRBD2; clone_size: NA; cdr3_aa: CASSLGERESSYEQYF; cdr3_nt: TGTGCCAGCAGCCTGGGAGAGCGGGAGAGCTCCTACGAGCAGTACTTC
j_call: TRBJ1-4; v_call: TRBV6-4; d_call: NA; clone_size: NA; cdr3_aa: CASSESGGNRQKLFF; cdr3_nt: TGTGCCAGCAGTGAATCGGGGGGAAATCGGCAAAAACTGTTTTTT
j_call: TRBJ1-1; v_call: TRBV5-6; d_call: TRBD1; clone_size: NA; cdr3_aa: CASSLGTGGFTEAFF; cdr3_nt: TGTGCCAGCAGCTTGGGAACAGGGGGCTTCACTGAAGCTTTCTTT
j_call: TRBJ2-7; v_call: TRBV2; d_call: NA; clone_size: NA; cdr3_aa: CASSASGTLYEQYF; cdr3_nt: TGTGCCAGCAGTGCCTCCGGGACACTCTACGAGCAGTACTTC
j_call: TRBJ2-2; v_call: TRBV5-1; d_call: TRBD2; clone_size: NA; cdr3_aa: CASSGYWSSGGPGELFF; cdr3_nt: TGCGCCAGCAGCGGGTACTGGAGTAGCGGGGGGCCCGGGGAGCTGTTTTTT
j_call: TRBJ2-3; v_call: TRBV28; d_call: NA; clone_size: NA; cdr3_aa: CASSLRGTDTQYF; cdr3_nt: TGTGCCAGCAGTTTGAGAGGCACAGATACGCAGTATTTT
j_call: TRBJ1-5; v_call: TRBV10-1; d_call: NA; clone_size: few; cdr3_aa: CASSDIRTVRLQPQHF; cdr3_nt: TGCGCCAGCAGTGATATTAGGACAGTCCGCCTGCAGCCCCAGCATTTT
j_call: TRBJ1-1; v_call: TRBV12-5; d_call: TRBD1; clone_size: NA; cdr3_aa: CASGLTPSGQLNTEAFF; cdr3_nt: TGTGCTAGTGGTTTGACCCCTTCGGGACAGCTGAACACTGAAGCTTTCTTT
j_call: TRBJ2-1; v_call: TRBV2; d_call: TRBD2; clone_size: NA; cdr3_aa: CASRKLAGTDNEQFF; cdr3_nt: TGTGCCAGCAGAAAACTAGCGGGAACTGACAATGAGCAGTTCTTC
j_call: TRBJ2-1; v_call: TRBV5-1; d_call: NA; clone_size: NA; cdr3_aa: CASSLEGVGSNEQFF; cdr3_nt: TGCGCCAGCAGCTTGGAGGGAGTTGGGTCCAATGAGCAGTTCTTC
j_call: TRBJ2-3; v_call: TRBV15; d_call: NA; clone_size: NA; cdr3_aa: CATSRIGTSTDTQYF; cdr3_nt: TGTGCCACCAGCAGGATAGGGACTAGCACAGATACGCAGTATTTT
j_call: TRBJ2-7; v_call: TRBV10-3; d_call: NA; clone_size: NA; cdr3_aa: CAISEPNWPLTGHEQYF; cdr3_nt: TGTGCCATCAGTGAGCCCAACTGGCCCCTGACAGGCCACGAGCAGTACTTC
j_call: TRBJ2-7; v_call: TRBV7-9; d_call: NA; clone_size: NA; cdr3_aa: CASSPGTLTYEQYF; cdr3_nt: TGTGCCAGCAGCCCCGGGACACTAACCTACGAGCAGTACTTC
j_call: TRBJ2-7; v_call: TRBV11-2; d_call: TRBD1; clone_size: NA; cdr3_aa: CASSLAGTGSEQYF; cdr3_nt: TGTGCCAGCAGCTTAGCGGGGACAGGCTCCGAGCAGTACTTC
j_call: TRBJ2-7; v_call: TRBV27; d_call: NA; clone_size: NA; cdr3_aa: CASSRQGTEQYF; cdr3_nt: TGTGCCAGCAGCAGGCAGGGGACGGAGCAGTACTTC
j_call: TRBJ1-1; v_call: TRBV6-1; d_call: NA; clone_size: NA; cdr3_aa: CASRGYTSNAFF; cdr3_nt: TGTGCCAGCAGGGGCTATACTAGCAATGCTTTCTTT
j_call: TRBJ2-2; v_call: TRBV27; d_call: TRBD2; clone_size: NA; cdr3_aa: CASSLKAGGPAGGTGELFF; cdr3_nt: TGTGCCAGCAGTTTAAAGGCCGGGGGTCCAGCGGGAGGCACCGGGGAGCTGTTTTTT
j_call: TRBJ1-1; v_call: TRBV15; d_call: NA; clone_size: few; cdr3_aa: CATSRDQVLGTEAFF; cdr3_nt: TGTGCCACCAGCAGAGATCAGGTTTTAGGCACTGAAGCTTTCTTT
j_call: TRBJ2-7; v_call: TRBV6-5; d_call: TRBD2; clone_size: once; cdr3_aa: CASSYSGGGYEQYF; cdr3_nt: TGTGCCAGCAGTTACTCAGGCGGGGGCTACGAGCAGTACTTC
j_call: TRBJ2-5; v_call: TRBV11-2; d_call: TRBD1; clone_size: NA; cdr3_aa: CASSVPTGGKETQYF; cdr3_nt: TGTGCCAGCAGCGTACCGACAGGGGGTAAAGAGACCCAGTACTTC
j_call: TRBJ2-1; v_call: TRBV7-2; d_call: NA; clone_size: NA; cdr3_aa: CASSLAPPMQAEQFF; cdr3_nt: TGTGCCAGCAGCTTAGCGCCCCCCATGCAGGCTGAGCAGTTCTTC
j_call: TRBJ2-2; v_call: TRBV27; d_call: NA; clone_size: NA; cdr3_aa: CASSRAGELFF; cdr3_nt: TGTGCCAGCAGCCGGGCCGGGGAGCTGTTTTTT
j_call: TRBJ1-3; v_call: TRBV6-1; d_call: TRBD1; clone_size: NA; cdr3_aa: CASSETGASGNTIYF; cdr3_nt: TGTGCCAGCAGTGAAACAGGGGCGTCTGGAAACACCATATATTTT
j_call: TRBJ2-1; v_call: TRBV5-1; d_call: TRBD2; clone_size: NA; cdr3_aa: CASSLGREGLFYNEQFF; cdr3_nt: TGCGCCAGCAGCTTGGGGCGGGAGGGTTTGTTCTACAATGAGCAGTTCTTC
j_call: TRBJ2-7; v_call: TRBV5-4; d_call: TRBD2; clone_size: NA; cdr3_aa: CASSSTSGGLEGEQYF; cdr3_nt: TGTGCCAGCAGCTCCACTAGCGGGGGGTTGGAGGGCGAGCAGTACTTC
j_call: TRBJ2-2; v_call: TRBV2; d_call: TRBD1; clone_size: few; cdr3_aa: CARTTGTANTGELFF; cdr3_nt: TGTGCCAGGACAACTGGGACAGCGAACACCGGGGAGCTGTTTTTT
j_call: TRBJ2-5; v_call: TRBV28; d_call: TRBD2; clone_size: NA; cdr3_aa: CASSGTLGLAGVGETQYF; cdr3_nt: TGTGCCAGCAGCGGCACCTTGGGACTAGCGGGAGTAGGAGAGACCCAGTACTTC
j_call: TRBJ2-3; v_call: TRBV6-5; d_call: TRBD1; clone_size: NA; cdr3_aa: CASKTTGFFTDTQYF; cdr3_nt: TGTGCCAGCAAAACGACAGGGTTCTTTACAGATACGCAGTATTTT
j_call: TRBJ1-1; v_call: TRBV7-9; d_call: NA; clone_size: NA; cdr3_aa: CASSLRESNTEAFF; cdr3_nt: TGTGCCAGCAGCTTACGGGAGTCGAACACTGAAGCTTTCTTT
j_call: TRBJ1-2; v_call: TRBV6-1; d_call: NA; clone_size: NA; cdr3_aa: CASSITGNYGYTF; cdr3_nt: TGTGCCAGCAGTATCACAGGGAACTATGGCTACACCTTC